Following are 12 T cell receptor beta chains from one sample sequenced in a study of graft-versus-host responses after intestinal transplantation. Generated by immunoSEQ multiplex PCR, the TCRdb table keeps only in-frame clones and is missing some. The sample shows about 54,000 clones, about 90% of them seen only once. The sample here was PBMCs, taken more than 650 days after intestinal transplant. The receptors shown here come from a human patient who received an intestinal transplant, so some T cells may come from the graft donor.

The J gene is TRBJ1-5, the V gene TRBV12-5; D is undetermined. Germline loops: CDR1 LGHNT, CDR2 FRNRAP. The CDR3 extends over 12 amino acids. V lost 7 bases, J lost 7 bases, and 11 bases lay in between. The CDR3 protein is CASASEYQPQHF. CDR3 coding DNA: TGTGCTAGTGCTTCTGAGTACCAGCCCCAGCATTTT.

The chain links TRBV4-1 to TRBJ2-5, with TRBD2 matching 7 bases. The CDR3 has 16 amino acids. The junction had 11 bases not matched to a gene; V was cut back by 4 bases and J by 3 bases. The germline V gene encodes CDR1 MGHRA and CDR2 YSYEKL. The CDR3 nucleotides read TGCGCCAGCAGCCCCTATAGCGGGCGCTTAGAAGAGACCCAGTACTTC. It translates to CASSPYSGRLEETQYF.

The chain employs TRBV6-1 and TRBJ2-7; D is undetermined. Germline V gene sequence: CDR1 MNHNS, CDR2 SASEGT. Trimming pared 6 bases from V and 5 bases from J, leaving 5 bases between. CDR3 length: 10 amino acids. CDR3: CASSDNEQYF. Here the CDR3 DNA reads TGTGCCAGCAGCGACAACGAGCAGTACTTC.

V is TRBV6-1 and J is TRBJ2-5; 11 nucleotides agree with TRBD2. The J call is doubtful: the DNA matches TRBJ2-7 better. The CDR3 runs 15 residues. Per germline, CDR1 MNHNS and CDR2 SASEGT. CDR3 residues: CASSVAGGSSYEQYF. The CDR3 DNA is TGTGCCAGCAGTGTAGCGGGGGGGAGCTCCTACGAGCAGTACTTC.

This chain links TRBV6-6 with TRBJ2-7; perhaps TRBD2 as D (5 bases). V dropped 6 bases and J dropped 0 bases, with 12 bases sitting between them. In germline, CDR1 is MNHNY, CDR2 SVGAGI (reference sequence). This CDR3 is 14 amino acids long. The CDR3 sequence: CASRNSGSSYEQYF. In DNA, the CDR3 is TGTGCCAGCAGGAACTCGGGAAGCTCCTACGAGCAGTACTTC.

This clone was observed a single time. V gene TRBV5-1 combines with J gene TRBJ2-1, with 9 positions matching TRBD1. J lost 5 bases, V lost 2 bases, and 5 bases had no gene match. The CDR3 runs 15 residues. From germline, CDR1 is SGHRS and CDR2 YFSETQ. CDR3: CASSFRDREDNEQFF. The CDR3 region has the DNA TGCGCCAGCAGCTTTCGGGACAGGGAGGACAATGAGCAGTTCTTC.

This clone was observed a few times. V and J are TRBV11-2 and TRBJ1-6, with 8 bases lining up with TRBD1. CDR3 size: 14 residues. The J segment lost 10 bases and the V segment lost 3 bases, leaving 5 bases of the junction unmatched. Per the germline V gene, CDR1 is SGHAT and CDR2 is FQNNGV. The CDR3 DNA reads as TGTGCCAGCAGCTTTGGACAGGGTGGATCACCCCTCCACTTT. Its protein product is CASSFGQGGSPLHF.

The chain carries TRBV2 and TRBJ1-1; D possibly corresponds to TRBD1 (5 bases). Trimming took off 3 bases at V and 0 bases at J, with 8 bases between the two ends. Germline-derived CDR1 and CDR2 are SNHLY and FYNNEI. The CDR3 is 14 residues long. Here the CDR3 DNA reads TGTGCCAGCAGTGAGAGGGGTCTGAACACTGAAGCTTTCTTT. This sequence encodes CASSERGLNTEAFF.

The chain recombines TRBV9 with TRBJ1-1; TRBD1 agrees at 8 bases. Germline V gene sequence: CDR1 SGDLS, CDR2 YYNGEE. The CDR3 loop spans 15 amino acids. Trimming removed 3 bases from V and 3 bases from J; junction bases left unmatched: 7. CDR3 bases: TGTGCCAGCAGCGACGGATCAGGGGGCTACACTGAAGCTTTCTTT. Residues: CASSDGSGGYTEAFF.

The chain employs TRBV5-1 and TRBJ1-2; D gene uncertain. Germline-derived CDR1 and CDR2 are SGHRS and YFSETQ. The ends were cut back, 5 bases at V and 1 base at J, with 15 bases in the middle. The CDR3 has 15 residues. In DNA, the CDR3 is TGCGCCAGCAGATCCGACCAGACTTTTAACTATGGCTACACCTTC. This translates into CASRSDQTFNYGYTF.

This clone appeared a single time. The chain joins TRBV6-1 to TRBJ1-5; D is unresolved. In germline, CDR1 is MNHNS, CDR2 SASEGT. Deletions cut 3 bases from V and 8 bases from J, with 11 bases between. The CDR3 loop spans 13 amino acids. As DNA, the CDR3 is TGTGCCAGCAGTGAGAGTCCGAGGGAGCCCCAGCATTTT. Translation gives CASSESPREPQHF.

The rearrangement uses TRBV5-1 and TRBJ2-7, with a tentative D call TRBD2 (6 bases). Germline lookup yields CDR1 SGHRS and CDR2 YFSETQ. This CDR3 spans 16 amino acids. V was cut by 3 bases and J by 4 bases, with 20 bases left in between. CDR3 amino acids: CASSSVPGLGAYEQYF. The CDR3 DNA follows: TGCGCCAGCAGCTCGGTCCCGGGACTTGGCGCGTACGAGCAGTACTTC.